This passage covers 13 T cell receptor beta chains from one sample sequenced in a study of somatic mutations in cytotoxic T cells in rheumatoid arthritis. Clones were sequenced by immunoSEQ multiplex PCR, and TCRdb holds only the in-frame ones, with some missing. In the table there are 9,000 or so clones, roughly 73% of which are singletons. The specimen sequenced was CD8+ T cells sorted from blood. These receptors were collected from an adult with rheumatoid arthritis.

The V call is TRBV28, the J call TRBJ1-1; a possible D gene is TRBD1 (6 bases). Trimming cost V 4 bases and J 5 bases, with 17 bases left between them. Germline lookup yields CDR1 MDHEN and CDR2 SYDVKM. CDR3 length: 15 amino acids. The CDR3 spells CASSSGGQPRTEAFF. CDR3 coding DNA: TGTGCCAGCAGTTCGGGAGGACAGCCGAGGACTGAAGCTTTCTTT.

This sequence joins TRBV10-3 and TRBJ1-1, with unresolved D. The V end was cut by 1 base, the J end by 4 bases, with 10 bases between. CDR3 length: 14 amino acids. Germline CDR1 reads ENHRY; CDR2 reads SYGVKD. In nucleotides, the CDR3 is TGTGCCATCAGTGAGTACAACACCGCCACTGAAGCTTTCTTT. Residues: CAISEYNTATEAFF.

The chain is built from TRBV4-2 and TRBJ1-1; a possible D gene is TRBD1 (6 bases). CDR1 and CDR2 (germline): LGHNA, YNFKEQ. This CDR3 has 15 amino acids. Trimming removed 3 bases from V and 1 base from J, with 12 bases in between. CDR3 protein: CASSQYGTSNTEAFF. DNA for the CDR3: TGTGCCAGCAGCCAGTACGGGACATCGAACACTGAAGCTTTCTTT.

This clone has more than one count but fewer than ten. The rearrangement uses TRBV9 and TRBJ2-1; D might be TRBD1 (5 bases). Germline assignment: CDR1 SGDLS and CDR2 YYNGEE. The CDR3 is made up of 13 amino acids. Trimming shortened V by 4 bases and J by 7 bases, and 12 bases separated the two germline ends. In nucleotides, the CDR3 is TGTGCCAGCAGCCCGGACACGTTGAATGAGCAGTTCTTC. This encodes CASSPDTLNEQFF.

This chain uses TRBV6-5 with TRBJ2-3; TRBD2 matches at 9 bases. The CDR3 consists of 15 residues. J gave up 4 bases and V 4 bases, and 6 bases lay outside the gene matches. The germline V gene encodes CDR1 MNHEY and CDR2 SVGAGI. CDR3 in amino acids: CASSFEAGGPDTQYF. CDR3 nucleotide sequence: TGTGCCAGCAGTTTCGAAGCGGGGGGCCCAGATACGCAGTATTTT.

This clone came up once. The genes are TRBV12-5 and TRBJ2-2; 8 nucleotides line up with TRBD1. From germline, CDR1 is LGHNT and CDR2 FRNRAP. The CDR3 runs to 15 residues. V was pared by 6 bases and J by 3 bases, with 6 bases of the junction left unmatched. CDR3 region: CASGAGTGYTGELFF. CDR3 sequence (DNA): TGTGCTAGTGGCGCAGGGACAGGTTACACCGGGGAGCTGTTTTTT.

The chain links TRBV20-1 to TRBJ2-7; possible D gene TRBD1, 6 bases. The CDR3 runs 11 residues. V shed 6 bases and J shed 6 bases, with 12 bases lying between them. Germline-derived CDR1 and CDR2 are DFQATT and SNEGSKA (reference sequence). The CDR3 sequence is CSAQQGFEQYF. For the CDR3, the DNA is TGCAGTGCCCAACAGGGATTCGAGCAGTACTTC.

The chain carries TRBV14 and TRBJ1-6, with 7 bases aligning to TRBD1. Trimming removed 2 bases from V and 10 bases from J; junction bases left unmatched: 8. This CDR3 region has 15 residues. Germline V CDR1 and CDR2: SGHDN, FVKESK. The CDR3 sequence: CASSQRGTVLSPLHF. For the CDR3, the DNA is TGTGCCAGCAGCCAAAGAGGGACAGTCCTCTCACCCCTCCACTTT. The variable domain in full, completed from reference TRBV14 and TRBJ1-6, reads EAGVTQFPSHSVIEKGQTVTLRCDPISGHDNLYWYRRVMGKEIKFLLHFVKESKQDESGMPNNRFLAERTGGTYSTLKVQPAELEDSGVYFCASSQRGTVLSPLHFGNGTRLTVT.

The V and J genes are TRBV4-2 and TRBJ2-3; the match to TRBD2 covers 11 bases. V lost 0 bases and J lost 3; bases outside the gene matches: 8. In germline, CDR1 is LGHNA, CDR2 YNFKEQ. This CDR3 is built from 18 residues. The CDR3 sequence: CASSQDLTSGSKTDTQYF. CDR3 coding DNA: TGTGCCAGCAGCCAAGATCTCACTAGCGGGAGTAAAACAGATACGCAGTATTTT.

The chain links TRBV7-8 to TRBJ1-5; TRBD1 aligns across 9 bases. With V trimmed by 5 bases and J by 3 bases, 5 bases remained unmatched. The CDR3 has 15 amino acids. Germline V CDR1 and CDR2: SGHVS, FQNEAQ. The CDR3 coding sequence is TGTGCCAGCAGCACCCGGGACAGGGTCAATCAGCCCCAGCATTTT. Its protein product is CASSTRDRVNQPQHF.

The chain carries TRBV13 and TRBJ1-1; D is uncertain. Between the trimmed V and J ends, which lost 5 bases and 2 bases, there was a span of 9 bases. Looked up from germline, CDR1 is PRHDT and CDR2 is FYEKMQ (reference sequence). The CDR3 runs to 13 residues. CDR3 bases: TGTGCCAGCAGCCGAATCTTTAACACTGAAGCTTTCTTT. It yields the protein CASSRIFNTEAFF.

The rearrangement joins TRBV28 to TRBJ2-2; no reliable D call. Germline CDR1 reads MDHEN; CDR2 reads SYDVKM. V lost 3 bases and J lost 4, with 6 bases in between. The CDR3 consists of 13 residues. This chain's CDR3 is CASSFGVTGELFF. The CDR3, as DNA: TGTGCCAGCAGTTTTGGGGTCACCGGGGAGCTGTTTTTT.

V usage is TRBV19 and J usage is TRBJ2-3, with D possibly TRBD2 on 5 matching bases. There are 13 residues in the CDR3. V gave up 5 bases and J gave up 2 bases, with 8 bases separating them. Germline V gene lookup returns CDR1 LNHDA and CDR2 SQIVND (reference sequence). CDR3 amino acids: CASSLLATDTQYF. The CDR3 DNA reads TGTGCCAGTAGTCTTCTAGCCACAGATACGCAGTATTTT. The variable domain in full, with the rest retrieved from reference TRBV19 and TRBJ2-3, is DGGITQSPKYLFRKEGQNVTLSCEQNLNHDAMYWYRQDPGQGLRLIYYSQIVNDFQKGDIAEGYSVSREKKESFPLTVTSAQKNPTAFYLCASSLLATDTQYFGPGTRLTVL.